A single sample is the source of the 8 T cell receptor beta chains below, sequenced in a study of T cell responses to AZD1222 COVID-19 vaccine. Here immunoSEQ multiplex PCR was the method, and the copy in TCRdb shows in-frame clones only, minus some. In the table there are some 110,000 clones, approximately 90% of which are singletons. The source material was peripheral blood, sampled 28 days after the second AZD1222 dose. These receptors originate from an adult who received the AZD1222 COVID-19 vaccine.

The chain joins TRBV19 to TRBJ2-3; 15 bases are shared with TRBD2. The trim removed 3 bases at V and 1 base at J, leaving 2 bases unmatched. In germline, CDR1 is LNHDA, CDR2 SQIVND (reference sequence). The CDR3 runs to 17 residues. The CDR3 nucleotides are TGTGCCAGTAGTATTGGACTAGCGGGAGGGCGCACAGATACGCAGTATTTT. Protein product: CASSIGLAGGRTDTQYF.

The chain recombines TRBV28 with TRBJ2-7; the match to TRBD1 covers 8 bases. Germline V gene lookup returns CDR1 MDHEN and CDR2 SYDVKM. Germline trimming cut 3 bases from V and 5 bases from J; bases unmatched to any gene: 3. The CDR3 covers 13 residues. The CDR3 reads CASSFRGLNEQYF. In DNA form, the CDR3 reads TGTGCCAGCAGTTTCAGGGGGCTCAACGAGCAGTACTTC.

This clone was picked up one time. The chain combines TRBV9 with TRBJ2-7; 9 nucleotides align to TRBD1. V shed 0 bases, J shed 4 bases, and the junction held 2 bases outside the gene matches. CDR1 is SGDLS, CDR2 YYNGEE, per germline. The length of the CDR3 is 14 residues. CDR3 residues: CASSVGTGDYEQYF. The CDR3 nucleotides are TGTGCCAGCAGCGTAGGGACAGGGGATTACGAGCAGTACTTC.

The genes are TRBV28 and TRBJ2-7; TRBD2 aligns across 10 bases. CDR3 length: 14 amino acids. V shed 3 bases, J shed 7 bases, and the junction held 6 bases outside the gene matches. Looked up from germline, CDR1 is MDHEN and CDR2 is SYDVKM. The DNA for the CDR3 is TGTGCCAGCAGTTTTAGAGCGGGAGGGGATGAGCAGTACTTC. This codes for CASSFRAGGDEQYF.

The chain is built from TRBV27 and TRBJ1-2; 9 bases fit TRBD1. This CDR3 has 17 residues. V lost 1 base, J lost 4 bases, and 10 bases stayed unmatched. Germline CDR1 is MNHEY and CDR2 is SMNVEV (reference sequence). The CDR3 is CASSLLGQDRGPYGYTF. Written as DNA, the CDR3 is TGTGCCAGCAGTTTATTGGGACAGGACAGGGGACCCTATGGCTACACCTTC.

This rearrangement joins TRBV5-5 to TRBJ1-2; D not certain. Deletions cut 1 base from V and 1 base from J, with 5 bases between. The CDR3 is 13 amino acids. CDR1 SGHKS and CDR2 YYEKEE come from the germline V gene (reference sequence). CDR3 bases: TGTGCCAGCAGCTTGCTTCATAACTATGGCTACACCTTC. This gives the protein CASSLLHNYGYTF.

The chain couples TRBV6-4 to TRBJ2-7; tentative D call: TRBD1 (8 bases). V lost 4 bases, J lost 0 bases, and 19 bases lay in between. The CDR3 spans 17 residues. CDR1 and CDR2 (germline): MRHNA, SNTAGT. CDR3: CASSAPGRDRSSYEQYF. The CDR3 nucleotides read TGTGCCAGCAGTGCCCCGGGGAGGGACAGGTCCTCCTACGAGCAGTACTTC.

The gene calls are TRBV4-1 and TRBJ2-1, with TRBD1 identical over 12 bases. V lost 4 bases, J lost 5 bases, and 3 bases stayed unmatched. Germline CDR1 is MGHRA and CDR2 is YSYEKL. The CDR3 is made up of 15 amino acids. The DNA for the CDR3 is TGCGCCAGCAGCCCGGGACAGGGGGCCGACAATGAGCAGTTCTTC. Protein sequence: CASSPGQGADNEQFF.